The 16 T cell receptor beta chains below were found in one sample sequenced in a study of Graves' ophthalmopathy and Graves' hyperthyroidism. Using RNA transcripts, the TCR beta CDR3 regions were amplified. HTBI-primed RT-PCR formed the first round, and a multiplex PCR formed the second. MiXCR, run by TCRdb on the multiplex PCR reads, gives a single entry per CDR3 protein. Among under 800,000 distinct CDR3 sequences listed, 22% were seen once. Sequenced material: peripheral blood. The receptors derive from a woman aged 18-29 years with stable Graves' hyperthyroidism. Some clones in this sample may be carry-over from other donors' samples.

This clonotype has a count of ten or more. The J gene is TRBJ1-2, the V gene TRBV20-1; TRBD1 is a possible D gene (5 bases). The CDR3 consists of 16 residues. Germline loops: CDR1 DFQATT, CDR2 SNEGSKA (reference sequence). The ends were cut back, 3 bases at V and 1 base at J, with 18 bases in the middle. The CDR3: CSAREGTAPLNYGYTF. The CDR3 DNA is TGCAGTGCTAGGGAGGGGACGGCCCCGCTTAACTATGGCTACACCTTC.

This clonotype was seen at least ten times. The rearrangement uses TRBV6-1 and TRBJ2-7; 7 bases are shared with TRBD1. This CDR3 is 15 amino acids long. From germline, CDR1 is MNHNS and CDR2 SASEGT. Trimming took 5 bases from V and 0 from J; bases not matched to a gene: 7. DNA for the CDR3: TGTGCCAGCAGTACAGGGGACGGTCTCTCCTACGAGCAGTACTTC. This translates into CASSTGDGLSYEQYF.

The chain is built from TRBV27 and TRBJ2-7; possibly TRBD1 for D (6 bases). Looked up from germline, CDR1 is MNHEY and CDR2 is SMNVEV (reference sequence). With 8 bases removed from V and 3 bases from J, the gap between germline ends came to 20 bases. The CDR3 runs to 15 residues. The CDR3 region has the DNA TGTGCCAGCCCCCCCGGGACACAAGTCTACTACGAGCAGTACTTC. It encodes CASPPGTQVYYEQYF.

The J gene is TRBJ2-7, the V gene TRBV5-6; D ambiguous. This CDR3 is built from 14 residues. Germline V gene lookup returns CDR1 SGHDT and CDR2 YYEEEE. Trimming cost V 0 bases and J 4 bases, with 11 bases left between them. The CDR3 spells CASSLGGPDYEQYF. The CDR3 DNA sequence: TGTGCCAGCAGCTTGGGTGGGCCGGATTACGAGCAGTACTTC.

This clonotype was detected many times. The J gene is TRBJ1-5, the V gene TRBV15; the D is unclear. CDR1 and CDR2 (germline): LNHNV, YYDKDF (reference sequence). V was cut by 0 bases and J by 3 bases, with 3 bases left in between. The CDR3 spans 13 residues. CDR3 in amino acids: CATSRDLNQPQHF. The CDR3 DNA reads TGTGCCACCAGCAGAGATCTCAATCAGCCCCAGCATTTT.

The chain recombines TRBV6-2 or TRBV6-3 with TRBJ2-7; D possibly corresponds to TRBD1 (6 bases). The CDR3 is 14 amino acids. The V and J ends lost 6 bases and 2 bases respectively, with 14 bases between them. The V gene's germline CDR1 is MNHEY and CDR2 SVGEGT. The CDR3 sequence is CASSPHRTAYEQYF. The CDR3 DNA is TGTGCCAGCAGCCCCCACCGGACAGCCTACGAGCAGTACTTC.

The sample holds many counts of this clonotype. V is TRBV4-1 and J is TRBJ2-2; 8 bases agree with TRBD1. With V trimmed by 4 bases and J by 7 bases, 8 bases remained unmatched. Germline CDR1 and CDR2: MGHRA and YSYEKL. The CDR3 spans 15 residues. The CDR3 DNA reads TGCGCCAGCAGCCTCAAGGGACAGGCGGACGGGGAGCTGTTTTTT. This translates into CASSLKGQADGELFF.

To note about this clonotype: A junction boundary mismatches the germline segment, possibly from a read error. The rearrangement uses TRBV6-5 and TRBJ2-5, with a possible D match to TRBD1 (6 bases). Per the germline V gene, CDR1 is MNHEY and CDR2 is SVGAGI. The CDR3 runs to 14 residues. In nucleotides, the CDR3 is TGTGCCAGCAGTTACTCGCTGGGACAAGAGACCAAGTACTTC. This sequence encodes CASSYSLGQETKYF.

The J gene is TRBJ2-5, the V gene TRBV20-1; D call uncertain. Per the germline V gene, CDR1 is DFQATT and CDR2 is SNEGSKA (reference sequence). The CDR3 has 12 amino acids. V was clipped by 4 bases and J by 3 bases, with 9 bases between them. As DNA, the CDR3 is TGCAGTGCTATAGTTGGCGAAGAGACCCAGTACTTC. This sequence encodes CSAIVGEETQYF.

CDR3 in amino acids: CATSATTNTGELFF. The CDR3 bases are TGTGCCACCAGTGCCACAACGAACACCGGGGAGCTGTTTTTT. The gene calls are TRBV24-1 and TRBJ2-2; D not resolved. This CDR3 is built from 14 residues. Germline V gene lookup returns CDR1 KGHDR and CDR2 SFDVKD. The V end was cut by 5 bases, the J end by 0 bases, with 6 bases between.

This clonotype appeared a few times. The rearrangement uses TRBV6-2 or TRBV6-3 and TRBJ1-5, with a weak D call TRBD1 (6 bases). This CDR3 is built from 15 residues. Looked up from germline, CDR1 is MNHEY and CDR2 is SVGEGT. Between the trimmed V and J ends, which lost 3 bases and 1 base, there was a span of 10 bases. The CDR3 region has the DNA TGTGCCAGCAGTTATTACGGACAGAGCAATCAGCCCCAGCATTTT. Translating gives CASSYYGQSNQPQHF.

This clonotype occurred a few times. V and J are TRBV30 and TRBJ2-4; the D is unclear. Trimming left V 3 bases short and J 0 bases short, with 12 bases between. The CDR3 contains 15 residues. CDR1 and CDR2 from the germline V gene are GTSNPN and SVGIG (reference sequence). Here the CDR3 reads CAWRVGPIAKNIQYF. The CDR3 DNA is TGTGCCTGGAGGGTCGGGCCTATAGCCAAAAACATTCAGTACTTC.

This clonotype has a count of ten or more. This chain connects TRBV7-2 to TRBJ2-2; TRBD2 might be the D (5 bases). The CDR3 totals 15 residues. Deletions cut 2 bases from V and 1 base from J, with 8 bases between. Per germline, CDR1 SGHTA and CDR2 FQGNSA. For the CDR3, the DNA is TGTGCCAGCAGCTTATCCGGGATGAACACCGGGGAGCTGTTTTTT. Translating it yields CASSLSGMNTGELFF.

This clonotype appeared a few times. This chain links TRBV15 with TRBJ1-2; weak D call: TRBD1 (6 bases). The CDR3 totals 15 residues. Germline CDR1 LNHNV, CDR2 YYDKDF (reference sequence). V lost 0 bases to trimming and J lost 7 bases, with 15 bases between them. This chain's CDR3 is CATSRDVGTRSGYTF. The CDR3 nucleotides read TGTGCCACCAGCAGAGATGTTGGGACAAGAAGTGGCTACACCTTC.

This clonotype was observed at least ten times. This chain uses TRBV19 with TRBJ1-5; tentative D call: TRBD1 (5 bases). Germline V gives CDR1 LNHDA, CDR2 SQIVND (reference sequence). CDR3 size: 13 residues. Trimming pared 10 bases from V and 4 bases from J, leaving 14 bases between. DNA for the CDR3: TGTGCCACAGGAGGGGTGATAAATCAGCCCCAGCATTTT. It encodes CATGGVINQPQHF.

This clonotype was seen many times. V usage is TRBV27 and J usage is TRBJ1-2; no clear D gene. V lost 3 bases to trimming and J lost 8 bases, with 13 bases between them. Germline V gives CDR1 MNHEY, CDR2 SMNVEV (reference sequence). The CDR3 is made up of 13 amino acids. The CDR3 is CASSLTGFYGYTF. For the CDR3, the DNA is TGTGCCAGCAGTTTGACGGGTTTTTACGGCTACACCTTC.